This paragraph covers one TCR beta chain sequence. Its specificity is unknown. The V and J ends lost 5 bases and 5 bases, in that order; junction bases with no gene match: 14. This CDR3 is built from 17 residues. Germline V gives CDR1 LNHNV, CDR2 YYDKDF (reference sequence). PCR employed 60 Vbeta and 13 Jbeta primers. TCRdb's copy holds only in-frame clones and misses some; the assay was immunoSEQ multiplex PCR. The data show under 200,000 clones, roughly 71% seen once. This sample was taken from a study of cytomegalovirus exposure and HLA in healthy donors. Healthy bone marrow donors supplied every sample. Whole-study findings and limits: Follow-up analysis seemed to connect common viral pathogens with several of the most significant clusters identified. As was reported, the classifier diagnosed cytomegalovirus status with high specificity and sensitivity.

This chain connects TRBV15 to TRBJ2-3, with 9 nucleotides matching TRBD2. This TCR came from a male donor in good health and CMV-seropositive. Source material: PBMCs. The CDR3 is CATSSSLRGGGIDTQYF. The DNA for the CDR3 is TGTGCCACCAGCTCCAGCCTGCGGGGGGGCGGGATAGATACGCAGTATTTT.